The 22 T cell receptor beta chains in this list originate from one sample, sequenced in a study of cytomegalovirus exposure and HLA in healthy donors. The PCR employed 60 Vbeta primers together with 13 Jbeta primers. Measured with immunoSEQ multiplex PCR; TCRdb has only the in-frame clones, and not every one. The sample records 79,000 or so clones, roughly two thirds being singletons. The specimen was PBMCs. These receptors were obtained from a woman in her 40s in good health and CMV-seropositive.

The CDR3 sequence is CARSLSGGLAGDNEQFF. The CDR3 DNA is TGTGCCAGAAGCTTGTCCGGAGGACTAGCGGGGGATAATGAGCAGTTCTTC. The genes are TRBV5-3 and TRBJ2-1; 13 nucleotides agree with TRBD2. TRBV5-3 is designated an ORF whose function remains uncertain. The CDR3 loop spans 17 amino acids. Losses at the gene ends were 1 base for V and 7 bases for J; bases not matched to a gene: 8.

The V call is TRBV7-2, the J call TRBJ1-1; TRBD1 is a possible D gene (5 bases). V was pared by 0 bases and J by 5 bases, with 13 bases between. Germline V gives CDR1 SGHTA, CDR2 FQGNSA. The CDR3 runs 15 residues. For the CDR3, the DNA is TGTGCCAGCAGCTTAGCGATGGGGGGAGAAACTGAAGCTTTCTTT. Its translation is CASSLAMGGETEAFF.

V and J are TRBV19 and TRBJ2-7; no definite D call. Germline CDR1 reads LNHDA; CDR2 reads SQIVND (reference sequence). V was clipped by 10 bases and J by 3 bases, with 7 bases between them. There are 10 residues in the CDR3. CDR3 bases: TGTGCCATTCCCCACTACGAGCAGTACTTC. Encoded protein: CAIPHYEQYF.

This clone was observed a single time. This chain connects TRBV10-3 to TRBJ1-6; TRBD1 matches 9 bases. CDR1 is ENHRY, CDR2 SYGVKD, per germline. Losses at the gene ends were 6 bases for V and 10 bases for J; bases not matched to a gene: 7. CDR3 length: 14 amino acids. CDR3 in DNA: TGTGCCATCAGACAGGGACAGGGTGGCTCACCCCTCCACTTT. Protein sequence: CAIRQGQGGSPLHF.

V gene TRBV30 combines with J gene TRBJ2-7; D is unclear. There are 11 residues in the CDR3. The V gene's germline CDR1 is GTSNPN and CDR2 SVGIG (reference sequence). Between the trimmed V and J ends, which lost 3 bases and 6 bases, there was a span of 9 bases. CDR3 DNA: TGTGCCTGGAGGTCGGTCCTCGAGCAGTACTTC. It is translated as CAWRSVLEQYF.

The chain's CDR3 is CASSLSGGSYNEQFF. CDR3 coding DNA: TGTGCCAGCAGTCTCTCGGGAGGCTCCTACAATGAGCAGTTCTTC. This chain joins TRBV27 and TRBJ2-1; 7 positions agree with TRBD2. The CDR3 consists of 15 residues. With V trimmed by 5 bases and J by 0 bases, 4 bases remained unmatched. Germline values: CDR1 MNHEY, CDR2 SMNVEV (reference sequence).

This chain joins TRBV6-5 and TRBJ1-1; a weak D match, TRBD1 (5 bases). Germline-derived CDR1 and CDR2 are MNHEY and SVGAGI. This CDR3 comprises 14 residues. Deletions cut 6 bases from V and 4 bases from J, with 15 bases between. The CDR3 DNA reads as TGTGCCAGCAGGGGGAGGACCGGGGGCACTGAAGCTTTCTTT. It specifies CASRGRTGGTEAFF.

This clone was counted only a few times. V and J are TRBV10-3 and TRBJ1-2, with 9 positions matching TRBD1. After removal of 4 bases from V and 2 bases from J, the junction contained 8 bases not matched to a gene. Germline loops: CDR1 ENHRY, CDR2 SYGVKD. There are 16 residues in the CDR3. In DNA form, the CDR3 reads TGTGCCATCAGTGGATCGTCTACAGGGGGCAACTATGGCTACACCTTC. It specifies CAISGSSTGGNYGYTF.

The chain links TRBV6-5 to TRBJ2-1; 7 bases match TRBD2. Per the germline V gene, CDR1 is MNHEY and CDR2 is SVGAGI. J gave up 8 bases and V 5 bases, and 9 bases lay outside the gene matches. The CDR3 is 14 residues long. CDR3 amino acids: CASSRQDGGYEQFF. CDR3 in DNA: TGTGCCAGCAGTAGGCAGGACGGGGGGTATGAGCAGTTCTTC.

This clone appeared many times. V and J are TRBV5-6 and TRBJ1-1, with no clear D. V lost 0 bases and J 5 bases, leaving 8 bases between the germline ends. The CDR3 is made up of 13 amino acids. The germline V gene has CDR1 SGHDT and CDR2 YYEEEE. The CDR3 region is CASSLGFGTEAFF. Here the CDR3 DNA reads TGTGCCAGCAGCTTGGGGTTCGGTACTGAAGCTTTCTTT.

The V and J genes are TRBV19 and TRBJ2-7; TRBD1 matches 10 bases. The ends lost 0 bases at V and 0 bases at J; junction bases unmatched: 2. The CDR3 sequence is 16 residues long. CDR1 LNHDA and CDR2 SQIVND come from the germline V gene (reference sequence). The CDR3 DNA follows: TGTGCCAGTAGTATAGATCGGGACAGGGGCTCCTACGAGCAGTACTTC. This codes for CASSIDRDRGSYEQYF. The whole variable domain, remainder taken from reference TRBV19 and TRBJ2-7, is DGGITQSPKYLFRKEGQNVTLSCEQNLNHDAMYWYRQDPGQGLRLIYYSQIVNDFQKGDIAEGYSVSREKKESFPLTVTSAQKNPTAFYLCASSIDRDRGSYEQYFGPGTRLTVT.

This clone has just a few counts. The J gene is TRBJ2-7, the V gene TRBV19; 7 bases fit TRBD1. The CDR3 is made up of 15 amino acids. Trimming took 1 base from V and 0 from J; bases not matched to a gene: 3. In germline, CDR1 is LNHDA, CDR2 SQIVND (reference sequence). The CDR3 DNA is TGTGCCAGTAGTATAGTATCAGGGGGCTCCTACGAGCAGTACTTC. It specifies CASSIVSGGSYEQYF.

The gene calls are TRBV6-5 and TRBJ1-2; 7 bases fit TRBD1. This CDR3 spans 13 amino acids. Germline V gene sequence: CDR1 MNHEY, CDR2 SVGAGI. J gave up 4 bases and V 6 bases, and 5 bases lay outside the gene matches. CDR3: CASSLRDSYGYTF. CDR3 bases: TGTGCCAGCAGCCTCCGGGACAGCTATGGCTACACCTTC.

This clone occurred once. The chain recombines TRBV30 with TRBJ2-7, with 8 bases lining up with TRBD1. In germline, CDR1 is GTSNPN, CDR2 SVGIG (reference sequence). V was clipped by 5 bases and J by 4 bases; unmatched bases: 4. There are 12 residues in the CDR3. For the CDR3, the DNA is TGTGCCTGGGGGGACAGGCCTTACGAGCAGTACTTC. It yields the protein CAWGDRPYEQYF.

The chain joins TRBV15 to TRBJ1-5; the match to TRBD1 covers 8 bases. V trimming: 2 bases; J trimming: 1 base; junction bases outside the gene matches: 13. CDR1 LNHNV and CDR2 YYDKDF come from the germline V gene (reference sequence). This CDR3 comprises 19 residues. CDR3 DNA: TGTGCCACCAGCAGATTCGTCTACGACAGGGGATTGAGCAATCAGCCCCAGCATTTT. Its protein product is CATSRFVYDRGLSNQPQHF.

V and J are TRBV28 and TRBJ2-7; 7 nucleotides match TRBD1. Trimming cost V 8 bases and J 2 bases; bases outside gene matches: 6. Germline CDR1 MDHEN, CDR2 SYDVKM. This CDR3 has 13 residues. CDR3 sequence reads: CASGRQGAYEQYF. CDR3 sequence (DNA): TGTGCCAGCGGCCGCCAGGGGGCCTACGAGCAGTACTTC.

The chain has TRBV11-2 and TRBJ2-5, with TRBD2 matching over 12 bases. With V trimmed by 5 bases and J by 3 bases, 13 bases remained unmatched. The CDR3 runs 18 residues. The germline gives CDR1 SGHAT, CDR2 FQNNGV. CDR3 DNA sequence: TGTGCCAGCAGCCCCGGACAACTAGCGGGAGGTCGGGAAGAGACCCAGTACTTC. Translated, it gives CASSPGQLAGGREETQYF.

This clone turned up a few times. In nucleotides, the CDR3 is TGTGCCAGCAGCACAGGGATCGGGTTTTACACCGGGGAGCTGTTTTTT. Translating gives CASSTGIGFYTGELFF. The chain uses TRBV7-9 and TRBJ2-2; D might be TRBD1 (6 bases). The V gene's germline CDR1 is SEHNR and CDR2 FQNEAQ (reference sequence). CDR3 length equals 16 residues. Trimming cost V 5 bases and J 3 bases, with 16 bases left between them.

The CDR3 loop is CASSFIRGDTQYF. CDR3 bases: TGTGCCAGCAGTTTTATAAGGGGAGATACGCAGTATTTT. The chain links TRBV27 to TRBJ2-3; perhaps TRBD1 as D (5 bases). This CDR3 is built from 13 residues. The germline V gene encodes CDR1 MNHEY and CDR2 SMNVEV (reference sequence). The V gene lost 3 bases and the J gene lost 5 bases, with 9 bases spanning the gap.

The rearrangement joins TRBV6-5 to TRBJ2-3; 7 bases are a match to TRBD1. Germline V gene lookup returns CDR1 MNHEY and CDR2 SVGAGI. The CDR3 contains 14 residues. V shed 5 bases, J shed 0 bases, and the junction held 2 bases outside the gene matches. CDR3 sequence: CASSDRESTDTQYF. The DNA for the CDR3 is TGTGCCAGCAGTGACAGGGAGAGCACAGATACGCAGTATTTT.

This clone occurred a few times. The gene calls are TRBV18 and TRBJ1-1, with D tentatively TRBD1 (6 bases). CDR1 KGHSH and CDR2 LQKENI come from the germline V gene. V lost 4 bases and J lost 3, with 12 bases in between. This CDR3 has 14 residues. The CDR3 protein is CASSRYEGDTEAFF. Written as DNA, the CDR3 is TGTGCCAGCTCACGATACGAGGGGGACACTGAAGCTTTCTTT.

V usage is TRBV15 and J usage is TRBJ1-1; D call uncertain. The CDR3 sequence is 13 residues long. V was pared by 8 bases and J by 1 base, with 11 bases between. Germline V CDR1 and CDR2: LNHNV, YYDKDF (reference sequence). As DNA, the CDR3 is TGTGCCACCGGCGACCGGGAGAACACTGAAGCTTTCTTT. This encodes CATGDRENTEAFF.